The present entry profiles one T cell receptor beta chain with its context. Its target is unknown. Together with a sample-barcoded 5' primer, a J-beta primer mix was included in a second PCR lasting roughly 7 to 11 cycles. TCRdb redid the calling of the 5' RACE reads with MiXCR, one entry per CDR3 protein. The sample consists of some 670,000 distinct CDR3 sequences, over 40% of them appearing once. This entry belongs to a study of blood T cells in healthy people across ages. No fewer than 5 micrograms of total RNA were isolated from every sample. General study findings and limits: The fall in TCR beta diversity per million T cells was roughly linear with age. The study could not conclusively compare naive and antigen-experienced cells, given its unsorted PBMCs.

V lost 5 bases and J lost 2, with 10 bases in between. The CDR3 consists of 14 residues. The germline gives CDR1 SGHTA, CDR2 FQGNSA. The rearrangement uses TRBV7-2 and TRBJ1-5; D ambiguous. This TCR was sampled from a woman aged 80 or over in good health. Sequencing was done on a sample of blood. The CDR3 bases are TGTGCCAGCAGCGAAGGAGCGGGCAATCAGCCCCAGCATTTT. Protein product: CASSEGAGNQPQHF.